Listed below are T cell receptor beta chains from one sample, sequenced in a study of cytomegalovirus exposure and HLA in healthy donors. The protocol was immunoSEQ multiplex PCR, while the TCRdb copy is restricted to in-frame clones and leaves out a portion. The top ten clones hold roughly 2.3% of a sample with about 170,000 clones, about 82% of them seen once. The sample consisted of PBMCs. The receptors were sampled from a male donor in good health and CMV-seronegative. Both conserved end residues are trimmed from each CDR3. Fields, in order: V gene, J gene, CDR3 protein.

>TRBV19|TRBJ1-2
ASSGREQGYGYT
>TRBV2|TRBJ2-7
ASSDRGTYEQY
>TRBV18|TRBJ2-3
ASSPLAGGARTDTQY
>TRBV7-2|TRBJ2-3
ASTPAGSDTQY
>TRBV15|TRBJ2-5
ATSRGSGLKNQETQY
>TRBV25-1|TRBJ1-2
ASSESKGQGTLSGYT
>TRBV5-1|TRBJ2-7
ASSTTGTGLYEQY
>TRBV4-1|TRBJ2-2
ASSQIRGTGELF
>TRBV28|TRBJ1-5
ASSSYRESNQPQH
>TRBV11-2|TRBJ2-5
ASSLGTGVETQY
>TRBV7-2|TRBJ2-5
ASSFPGHQETQY
>TRBV25-1|TRBJ2-4
ASSGGPQY
>TRBV28|TRBJ2-5
ASSLFGTGLTETQY
>TRBV12-2|TRBJ2-1
ATPLPTPEDSYNEQF
>TRBV27|TRBJ1-2
ASSFPGTGPGGYT
>TRBV15|TRBJ1-1
ATKPAGGDTEAF
>TRBV30|TRBJ2-5
AWSPGIQGLGETQY
>TRBV2|TRBJ2-7
ASKVTSGGAYEQY
>TRBV6-5|TRBJ1-2
ASSYTGQHGYT
>TRBV28|TRBJ2-7
ASSFGGTYEQY
>TRBV7-9|TRBJ2-2
SSSFLGQGTPNTGELF
>TRBV5-1|TRBJ2-1
ASSYVLAGGDNEQF
>TRBV27|TRBJ1-2
ASSLSGLGSYGYT
>TRBV6-5|TRBJ2-7
ASSRDRPPYEQY
>TRBV7-2|TRBJ1-2
ASSLVDRGGSYGYT
>TRBV27|TRBJ1-1
ASRIGTGEAF
>TRBV9|TRBJ2-7
ASSVGASATYEQY
>TRBV7-3|TRBJ2-1
ASSLREGGHNEQF
>TRBV7-3|TRBJ1-2
ASSRPEYGYT
>TRBV7-9|TRBJ2-7
ASSLSGEAREQY
>TRBV6-1|TRBJ2-5
ASSEVGGVQETQY
>TRBV13|TRBJ1-2
ASSLGRDYGYT
>TRBV4-3|NA
ASSQGGQRSSYEQY
>TRBV11-3|TRBJ1-1
ASSSGDRATEAF
>TRBV27|TRBJ2-7
ASSQQGIPYEQY
>TRBV21-1|TRBJ1-1
ASSPLGQGTGVNTEAF
>TRBV7-2|TRBJ2-3
ASSAKTTRSDTQY
>TRBV27|TRBJ2-7
ASSLGIAGPYEQY
>TRBV10-3|TRBJ2-5
AISDLAGEGETQY
>TRBV15|TRBJ2-3
ATSRVLAGTSTDTQY
>TRBV28|TRBJ2-3
ASSTFRDRGADTQY
>TRBV29-1|TRBJ2-1
SVESGRENEQF
>TRBV7-9|TRBJ2-7
ASSLDGLSYEQY